Shown below are 27 T cell receptor beta chains from a single sample sequenced in a study of shared clonotypes between healthy human individuals. Using immunoSEQ multiplex PCR, the repertoire was profiled, and TCRdb retains in-frame clones only, with some absent. In the table there are 1.6 million or so clones, less than 99% of which are singletons. The sequenced sample was naive CD4+ T cells sorted from blood. Described subset: CD45RA+ positively selected. The source is a man aged 30 to 45 in good health.

The chain carries TRBV9 and TRBJ2-1; 8 bases match TRBD2. Germline V CDR1 and CDR2: SGDLS, YYNGEE. With 0 bases clipped from V and 6 bases from J, the junction kept 5 bases outside the gene matches. This CDR3 region has 15 residues. CDR3 sequence: CASSVEGLVSNEQFF. DNA of the CDR3: TGTGCCAGCAGCGTAGAGGGACTAGTAAGCAATGAGCAGTTCTTC. Filled out from reference TRBV9 and TRBJ2-1, the complete variable domain reads DSGVTQTPKHLITATGQRVTLRCSPRSGDLSVYWYQQSLDQGLQFLIQYYNGEERAKGNILERFSAQQFPDLHSELNLSSLELGDSALYFCASSVEGLVSNEQFFGPGTRLTVL.

The chain couples TRBV7-2 to TRBJ2-1; possibly TRBD1 or TRBD2 for D (5 bases each). The CDR3 is 15 residues long. The V gene's germline CDR1 is SGHTA and CDR2 FQGNSA. V was trimmed by 5 bases and J by 2 bases, leaving 13 bases between them. For the CDR3, the DNA is TGTGCCAGCAGCCTAGGGACGCCGACCTACAATGAGCAGTTCTTC. Translating gives CASSLGTPTYNEQFF. Supplemented by reference TRBV7-2 and TRBJ2-1, the full variable domain reads GAGVSQSPSNKVTEKGKDVELRCDPISGHTALYWYRQSLGQGLEFLIYFQGNSAPDKSGLPSDRFSAERTGGSVSTLTIQRTQQEDSAVYLCASSLGTPTYNEQFFGPGTRLTVL.

This clone was detected once. This chain links TRBV15 with TRBJ1-1, with D unclear. Between the trimmed V and J ends, which lost 5 bases and 4 bases, there was a span of 11 bases. CDR3 length equals 13 residues. The germline V gene encodes CDR1 LNHNV and CDR2 YYDKDF (reference sequence). CDR3 residues: CATSPRGGTEAFF. In DNA, the CDR3 is TGTGCCACCAGCCCCCGGGGTGGCACTGAAGCTTTCTTT.

In DNA, the CDR3 is TGTGCGCCGGGGCAGCAAGGCACAGATACGCAGTATTTT. This encodes CAPGQQGTDTQYF. V usage is TRBV2 and J usage is TRBJ2-3; D is possibly TRBD1 or TRBD2 (5 bases each). Germline CDR1 is SNHLY and CDR2 is FYNNEI. The CDR3 consists of 13 residues.

This chain links TRBV6-1 with TRBJ2-2; D remains unclear. V shed 8 bases and J shed 3 bases, with 10 bases lying between them. Germline V gives CDR1 MNHNS, CDR2 SASEGT. CDR3 length equals 13 residues. CDR3: CASASRDTGELFF. Written as DNA, the CDR3 is TGTGCCAGCGCCAGTCGGGACACCGGGGAGCTGTTTTTT.

This chain connects TRBV11-3 to TRBJ1-1; 8 bases agree with TRBD1. Germline lookup yields CDR1 SGHNT and CDR2 YENEEA. The CDR3 runs to 15 residues. Losses at the gene ends were 0 bases for V and 1 base for J; bases not matched to a gene: 1. CDR3: CASSLDGTGNTEAFF. The CDR3 DNA reads TGTGCCAGCAGCTTAGATGGGACAGGGAACACTGAAGCTTTCTTT.

The J gene is TRBJ1-5, the V gene TRBV6-5, with TRBD1 identical over 7 bases. V lost 0 bases, J lost 3 bases, and 2 bases stayed unmatched. This CDR3 contains 15 residues. Looked up from germline, CDR1 is MNHEY and CDR2 is SVGAGI. CDR3 bases: TGTGCCAGCAGTTACTCGACAGGGCTCAATCAGCCCCAGCATTTT. Protein: CASSYSTGLNQPQHF.

The chain recombines TRBV9 with TRBJ2-1, with D possibly being TRBD2 (6 bases). Germline-derived CDR1 and CDR2 are SGDLS and YYNGEE. V was trimmed by 0 bases and J by 2 bases, leaving 12 bases between them. The CDR3 covers 16 residues. This CDR3 is CASSVEGTYTYNEQFF. The CDR3 DNA is TGTGCCAGCAGCGTAGAAGGGACTTACACCTACAATGAGCAGTTCTTC.

The gene calls are TRBV11-2 and TRBJ1-2; TRBD1 is a possible D gene (6 bases). Trimming shortened V by 1 base and J by 8 bases, and 14 bases separated the two germline ends. The CDR3 has 14 residues. Germline values: CDR1 SGHAT, CDR2 FQNNGV. The CDR3 sequence: CASSLAGGPSGYTF. The CDR3 DNA reads as TGTGCCAGCAGCTTAGCGGGGGGGCCATCGGGCTACACCTTC. The variable domain in full, with the rest retrieved from reference TRBV11-2 and TRBJ1-2, is EAGVAQSPRYKIIEKRQSVAFWCNPISGHATLYWYQQILGQGPKLLIQFQNNGVVDDSQLPKDRFSAERLKGVDSTLKIQPAKLEDSAVYLCASSLAGGPSGYTFGSGTRLTVV.

The rearrangement uses TRBV28 and TRBJ1-4; TRBD1 matches at 8 bases. The CDR3 consists of 18 residues. From germline, CDR1 is MDHEN and CDR2 SYDVKM. The trim removed 1 base at V and 0 bases at J, leaving 7 bases unmatched. The CDR3 sequence is CASSLSRTGLATNEKLFF. In DNA, the CDR3 is TGTGCCAGCAGTTTATCGAGGACAGGGCTAGCAACTAATGAAAAACTGTTTTTT.

The chain is built from TRBV5-4 and TRBJ2-7; D might be TRBD1 or TRBD2, each matching 5 bases. CDR3 length: 14 amino acids. V gave up 3 bases and J gave up 0 bases, with 10 bases separating them. The germline V gene encodes CDR1 SGHNT and CDR2 YYREEE (reference sequence). The CDR3 reads CASSSRDVSYEQYF. The CDR3 DNA sequence: TGTGCCAGCAGCTCCCGGGACGTCTCCTACGAGCAGTACTTC.

The CDR3: CASSFSGGTGELFF. CDR3 nucleotide sequence: TGTGCCAGCAGCTTCTCCGGGGGAACCGGGGAGCTGTTTTTT. V is TRBV5-5 and J is TRBJ2-2; tentatively, D is TRBD2 (6 bases). CDR1 is SGHKS and CDR2 is YYEKEE in the germline V gene (reference sequence). The CDR3 totals 14 residues. Trimming left V 2 bases short and J 5 bases short, with 10 bases between.

The chain has TRBV28 and TRBJ2-5; weak D call: TRBD2 (7 bases). Trimming removed 3 bases at V and 1 base at J, with 15 bases between. The CDR3 has 16 residues. Germline-derived CDR1 and CDR2 are MDHEN and SYDVKM. The CDR3 loop reads CASSFVGGRAQETQYF. In DNA form, the CDR3 reads TGTGCCAGCAGTTTTGTCGGGGGGCGAGCCCAAGAGACCCAGTACTTC.

The gene calls are TRBV14 and TRBJ2-3, with 10 bases lining up with TRBD1. The CDR3 consists of 15 residues. V trimming: 4 bases; J trimming: 4 bases; junction bases outside the gene matches: 5. The germline CDR1 and CDR2 sequences are SGHDN and FVKESK. CDR3 residues: CASSLAGTGADTQYF. DNA of the CDR3: TGTGCCAGCAGCCTAGCCGGGACAGGGGCAGATACGCAGTATTTT.

The chain employs TRBV15 and TRBJ2-1, with 7 bases identical to TRBD1. After removal of 4 bases from V and 6 bases from J, the junction contained 9 bases not matched to a gene. In germline, CDR1 is LNHNV, CDR2 YYDKDF (reference sequence). The CDR3 loop spans 15 amino acids. In nucleotides, the CDR3 is TGTGCCACCAGCAACCCGGGACAGAGTTTCAATGAGCAGTTCTTC. Amino acid sequence: CATSNPGQSFNEQFF.

The gene calls are TRBV7-9 and TRBJ2-7, with TRBD2 matching over 13 bases. Losses at the gene ends were 4 bases for V and 1 base for J; bases not matched to a gene: 4. The germline V gene encodes CDR1 SEHNR and CDR2 FQNEAQ (reference sequence). CDR3 size: 16 residues. The CDR3 sequence: CASSWWTSGRSYEQYF. The CDR3 nucleotides read TGTGCCAGCAGCTGGTGGACTAGCGGGAGATCCTACGAGCAGTACTTC. The whole variable domain, remainder taken from reference TRBV7-9 and TRBJ2-7, is DTGVSQNPRHKITKRGQNVTFRCDPISEHNRLYWYRQTLGQGPEFLTYFQNEAQLEKSRLLSDRFSAERPKGSFSTLEIQRTEQGDSAMYLCASSWWTSGRSYEQYFGPGTRLTVT.

The table lists this clone with a count of one. The chain uses TRBV18 and TRBJ2-7, with D possibly called TRBD1 or TRBD2 (5 bases each). This CDR3 contains 14 residues. Germline lookup yields CDR1 KGHSH and CDR2 LQKENI. Trimming cost V 8 bases and J 4 bases, with 18 bases left between them. The CDR3: CASQLGTPQYEQYF. The CDR3 region has the DNA TGTGCCAGCCAACTGGGGACGCCGCAATACGAGCAGTACTTC.

The chain employs TRBV9 and TRBJ2-1; TRBD2 might be the D (5 bases). Trimming left V 2 bases short and J 0 bases short, with 18 bases between. The germline gives CDR1 SGDLS, CDR2 YYNGEE. The CDR3 runs 18 residues. CDR3 coding DNA: TGTGCCAGCAGCGTTCTTGGTGAGGGCCAGAGCTCCTACAATGAGCAGTTCTTC. Translated: CASSVLGEGQSSYNEQFF.

This rearrangement joins TRBV4-1 to TRBJ2-3; either TRBD1 or TRBD2 may supply D (5 bases each). V was shortened by 0 bases and J by 6 bases, with 19 bases between the two germline ends. CDR1 is MGHRA, CDR2 YSYEKL, per germline. CDR3 length: 17 residues. The CDR3 spells CASSQDGASRPRDTQYF. CDR3 in DNA: TGCGCCAGCAGCCAAGATGGGGCTAGCAGACCTCGGGATACGCAGTATTTT.

The chain combines TRBV5-1 with TRBJ1-1, with D possibly being TRBD1 (6 bases). This CDR3 comprises 15 residues. Trimming pared 3 bases from V and 1 base from J, leaving 13 bases between. In germline, CDR1 is SGHRS, CDR2 YFSETQ. This CDR3 reads CASSSLGQPNTEAFF. The CDR3, as DNA: TGCGCCAGCAGCTCCCTAGGACAGCCGAACACTGAAGCTTTCTTT.

J is TRBJ2-7 and V is TRBV11-1; 9 nucleotides line up with TRBD1. Per the germline V gene, CDR1 is SGHAT and CDR2 is FQDESV (reference sequence). This CDR3 has 17 amino acids. Trimming took 1 base from V and 3 from J; bases not matched to a gene: 10. The DNA for the CDR3 is TGTGCCAGCAGCTTAGGCGGACCCGGGACAGGGTTCTACGAGCAGTACTTC. Amino acids: CASSLGGPGTGFYEQYF.

The chain has TRBV6-1 and TRBJ2-3; D is unresolved. Germline-derived CDR1 and CDR2 are MNHNS and SASEGT. Trimming stripped 6 bases from V and 0 bases from J, with 10 bases between. CDR3 size: 14 residues. CDR3 in amino acids: CASRTGRSTDTQYF. CDR3 bases: TGTGCCAGCAGGACTGGGCGGAGCACAGATACGCAGTATTTT.

A note on this clone: This sample includes further DNA sequences coding for the same CDR3. The chain is built from TRBV28 and TRBJ2-1, with D perhaps matching TRBD2 (6 bases). V was cut by 6 bases and J by 7 bases, with 7 bases left in between. Germline lookup yields CDR1 MDHEN and CDR2 SYDVKM. This CDR3 spans 11 amino acids. The CDR3, as DNA: TGTGCCAGCAGCCGGGGGAATGAGCAGTTCTTC. It translates to CASSRGNEQFF.

The chain combines TRBV6-5 with TRBJ2-5; TRBD2 matches at 9 bases. CDR3 length equals 15 residues. Germline V lookup: CDR1 MNHEY, CDR2 SVGAGI. V shed 5 bases, J shed 4 bases, and the junction held 8 bases outside the gene matches. CDR3 sequence: CASSPARAGGETQYF. In nucleotides, the CDR3 is TGTGCCAGCAGTCCCGCCCGAGCGGGAGGAGAGACCCAGTACTTC.

The V gene is TRBV6-1, the J gene TRBJ2-7; no clear D. The V gene's germline CDR1 is MNHNS and CDR2 SASEGT. The V and J ends lost 0 bases and 2 bases respectively, with 14 bases between them. The CDR3 totals 16 residues. The chain's CDR3 is CASSEALGPTTYEQYF. DNA of the CDR3: TGTGCCAGCAGTGAAGCGCTCGGCCCTACGACCTACGAGCAGTACTTC.

The gene calls are TRBV11-2 and TRBJ2-1; D might be TRBD1 (6 bases). Trimming shortened V by 5 bases and J by 2 bases, and 13 bases separated the two germline ends. Germline lookup yields CDR1 SGHAT and CDR2 FQNNGV. The CDR3 extends over 15 amino acids. CDR3 residues: CASSDSGATYNEQFF. In DNA form, the CDR3 reads TGTGCCAGCAGCGATTCAGGGGCCACCTACAATGAGCAGTTCTTC.

The chain recombines TRBV7-9 with TRBJ2-1; D call uncertain. There are 15 residues in the CDR3. Looked up from germline, CDR1 is SEHNR and CDR2 is FQNEAQ (reference sequence). Trimming cost V 4 bases and J 7 bases, with 17 bases left between them. The DNA of the CDR3 is TGTGCCAGCAGCTGGACCCCCCTCTCCGGGAATGAGCAGTTCTTC. The encoded protein is CASSWTPLSGNEQFF.